These 19 T cell receptor beta chains came from one sample sequenced in a study of blood T cells in healthy people across ages. Combining a sample-barcoded 5' primer with a J-beta primer mix, a second PCR ran for roughly 7 to 11 cycles. TCRdb itself ran the 5' RACE reads through MiXCR, one entry per CDR3 protein. This sample has about 640,000 distinct CDR3 sequences; 58% occur once, and the top ten carry 30% to 45%. Sequences were obtained from blood. The receptors derive from a man in his 60s in good health.

This chain uses TRBV20-1 with TRBJ1-6; D is possibly TRBD1 (5 bases). V shed 3 bases and J shed 7 bases, with 10 bases lying between them. The germline CDR1 and CDR2 sequences are DFQATT and SNEGSKA (reference sequence). The CDR3 length is 13 residues. This chain's CDR3 is CSASSGGNSPLHF. CDR3 DNA: TGCAGTGCTAGTTCGGGGGGAAATTCACCCCTCCACTTT.

This chain connects TRBV6-6 to TRBJ2-3; a possible D gene is TRBD1 (7 bases). Per germline, CDR1 MNHNY and CDR2 SVGAGI (reference sequence). V was cut by 6 bases and J by 3 bases, with 13 bases left in between. The CDR3 consists of 14 residues. The CDR3 DNA reads as TGTGCCAGCAGGTCGCAGGGGGGTACAGATACGCAGTATTTT. It is translated as CASRSQGGTDTQYF.

The V and J genes are TRBV10-3 and TRBJ2-3, with 13 bases identical to TRBD2. Germline CDR1 reads ENHRY; CDR2 reads SYGVKD. V was clipped by 2 bases and J by 7 bases; unmatched bases: 6. The CDR3 loop spans 16 amino acids. The CDR3 spells CAISEPTSGGINTQYF. The DNA for the CDR3 is TGTGCCATCAGTGAGCCGACTAGCGGGGGGATAAATACGCAGTATTTT.

The V and J genes are TRBV11-1 and TRBJ2-7, with 9 bases aligning to TRBD1. CDR1 and CDR2 from the germline V gene are SGHAT and FQDESV (reference sequence). The CDR3 sequence is 16 residues long. V dropped 1 base and J dropped 3; count of bases not matched to a gene: 7. In DNA form, the CDR3 reads TGTGCCAGCAGCTTAGAGGGACAGGGTCGATTCTACGAGCAGTACTTC. The encoded protein is CASSLEGQGRFYEQYF.

This clonotype was seen only once. V usage is TRBV5-6 and J usage is TRBJ2-7; TRBD1 agrees at 9 bases. The V segment lost 0 bases and the J segment 6 bases; nucleotides outside the gene matches: 10. Germline CDR1 SGHDT, CDR2 YYEEEE. The CDR3 totals 16 residues. CDR3 region: CASSLGVRDRALEQYF. In DNA, the CDR3 is TGTGCCAGCAGCTTGGGTGTTCGGGACAGGGCTCTCGAGCAGTACTTC.

The chain has TRBV4-1 and TRBJ1-5; tentative D call: TRBD1 (5 bases). The CDR3 loop spans 17 amino acids. CDR1 and CDR2 from the germline V gene are MGHRA and YSYEKL. Deletions cut 0 bases from V and 6 bases from J, with 18 bases between. Written as DNA, the CDR3 is TGCGCCAGCAGCCAAGACGGGAACCCAGGGTTAAGTCAGCCCCAGCATTTT. Its translation is CASSQDGNPGLSQPQHF.

The chain recombines TRBV12-3 or TRBV12-4 with TRBJ2-4; D call uncertain. The closer fit of TRBJ2-7 to the DNA end suggests the J call may be wrong. This CDR3 has 12 residues. The CDR3 coding sequence is TGTGCCAGCAGTTTACTAGGTCTCGAGCAGTACTTC. It specifies CASSLLGLEQYF.

J is TRBJ1-5 and V is TRBV10-2; D is ambiguous. Trimming removed 1 base from V and 4 bases from J, with 5 bases in between. Germline V CDR1 and CDR2: WSHSY, SAAADI. CDR3 length equals 13 residues. The CDR3 region is CASSEFRNQPQHF. CDR3 DNA: TGCGCCAGCAGTGAGTTCCGGAATCAGCCCCAGCATTTT.

This chain connects TRBV28 to TRBJ1-5; 7 bases match TRBD1. The germline V gene encodes CDR1 MDHEN and CDR2 SYDVKM. Trimming at V came to 6 bases and at J to 5 bases, leaving 10 bases not matched to a gene. The CDR3 covers 15 residues. The CDR3 here is CASRSDRVVDQPQHF. CDR3 nucleotide sequence: TGTGCCAGCAGATCCGACAGGGTGGTAGATCAGCCCCAGCATTTT.

V usage is TRBV4-1 and J usage is TRBJ2-1; D unresolved. Trimming removed 4 bases from V and 3 bases from J, with 13 bases in between. Germline CDR1 and CDR2: MGHRA and YSYEKL. The CDR3 is 15 amino acids. The CDR3 loop reads CASSPSESNYNEQFF. The CDR3, as DNA: TGCGCCAGCAGCCCGTCGGAGTCTAACTACAATGAGCAGTTCTTC.

The chain recombines TRBV9 with TRBJ2-1; 11 nucleotides line up with TRBD1. Near its end, the DNA agrees better with TRBJ2-7, so the J call may be wrong. The germline V gene has CDR1 SGDLS and CDR2 YYNGEE. The CDR3 is 14 residues long. The CDR3 DNA reads TGTGCCAGCAGCGAGGGACAGGGGGGCTACGAGCAGTACTTC. It encodes CASSEGQGGYEQYF.

This sequence joins TRBV20-1 and TRBJ1-2; D is undetermined. The germline V gene has CDR1 DFQATT and CDR2 SNEGSKA (reference sequence). The CDR3 contains 12 residues. V was clipped by 3 bases and J by 0 bases, with 5 bases between them. CDR3 DNA sequence: TGCAGTGCTAGTGGGACTAACTATGGCTACACCTTC. This gives the protein CSASGTNYGYTF.

This clonotype was detected a few times. This chain joins TRBV12-3 or TRBV12-4 and TRBJ1-2; D might be TRBD1 (5 bases). Trimming took off 5 bases at V and 5 bases at J, with 12 bases between the two ends. The length of the CDR3 is 13 residues. CDR3 residues: CASSTHGAYGYTF. CDR3 DNA sequence: TGTGCCAGCAGTACCCATGGGGCGTATGGCTACACCTTC.

This clonotype was picked up a small number of times. The rearrangement uses TRBV20-1 and TRBJ2-1, with 7 nucleotides matching TRBD2. The junction had 5 bases not matched to a gene; V was cut back by 6 bases and J by 3 bases. The V gene's germline CDR1 is DFQATT and CDR2 SNEGSKA (reference sequence). The CDR3 is made up of 13 amino acids. In nucleotides, the CDR3 is TGCAGTGCCCAGCGGGAAATCTACAATGAGCAGTTCTTC. Protein sequence: CSAQREIYNEQFF.

The V and J genes are TRBV21-1 and TRBJ2-7; the table's D call, TRBD1, has no DNA check behind it. TRBV21-1 is an annotated pseudogene. The CDR3 loop spans 13 amino acids. CDR3 DNA: TGTGCCAGCAGCAGAGTCCAGGGTCAAATGGGGTACTTC. This gives the protein CASSRVQGQMGYF.

The chain employs TRBV29-1 and TRBJ2-4, with D tentatively TRBD1 (6 bases). The V gene lost 8 bases and the J gene lost 0 bases, with 11 bases spanning the gap. The CDR3 extends over 13 amino acids. The germline V gene encodes CDR1 SQVTM and CDR2 ANQGSEA. This CDR3 is CSPDRRAKNIQYF. In DNA, the CDR3 is TGCAGCCCTGACAGGCGAGCCAAAAACATTCAGTACTTC.

The chain is built from TRBV20-1 and TRBJ1-1; D remains unclear. Trimming shortened V by 0 bases and J by 3 bases, and 20 bases separated the two germline ends. The CDR3 consists of 17 residues. Germline CDR1 DFQATT, CDR2 SNEGSKA (reference sequence). For the CDR3, the DNA is TGCAGTGCTAGAGATTGGGTGAGGGCCGGTGGCGACACTGAAGCTTTCTTT. It yields the protein CSARDWVRAGGDTEAFF.

For this clonotype: A read error may account for a junction end that differs from germline. The gene calls are TRBV15 and TRBJ2-5; D could derive from TRBD1 or TRBD2 (5 bases each). The germline gives CDR1 LNHNV, CDR2 YYDKDF (reference sequence). The length of the CDR3 is 15 residues. The CDR3, as DNA: TGTGCCACCAGCAGAGACGAGGGGTATCAAGAGACCCGGTACTTC. As protein: CATSRDEGYQETRYF.

The CDR3 DNA is TGCAGTGCTAGAGGGCCTCCGGGACAGAACTTCTACGAGCAGTACTTC. It codes for CSARGPPGQNFYEQYF. The chain is built from TRBV20-1 and TRBJ2-7, with 7 bases that match TRBD1. Germline assignment: CDR1 DFQATT and CDR2 SNEGSKA (reference sequence). V lost 1 base, J lost 3 bases, and 12 bases stayed unmatched. There are 16 residues in the CDR3.